These 24 T cell receptor beta chains were all obtained from the same sample, sequenced in a study of blood T cell repertoires in COVID-19 (TCRdb year 2020). Library preparation used the immunoSEQ multiplex PCR assay. Entries here come from immuneACCESS through TCRdb and include only in-frame sequences with V and J called. Some clones fail to appear in such tables; in the studies checked, an unresolved V gene covers under half of the shortfall, and the cause of the remainder is unknown. This sample holds about 110,000 clones; around 87% were observed only once. The ten largest clones add up to less than 40% of the sample. The source material was peripheral blood. Every receptor here comes from a woman older than 75 with acute or convalescent COVID-19.

This chain's CDR3 is CASSLESLPWETQYF. CDR3 DNA sequence: TGCGCCAGCAGCTTGGAGAGCCTTCCTTGGGAGACCCAGTACTTC. The V and J genes are TRBV5-1 and TRBJ2-5; D uncertain. Germline lookup yields CDR1 SGHRS and CDR2 YFSETQ. With 0 bases removed from V and 5 bases from J, the gap between germline ends came to 14 bases. CDR3 length equals 15 residues. Complete variable domain (other parts from reference TRBV5-1 and TRBJ2-5): KAGVTQTPRYLIKTRGQQVTLSCSPISGHRSVSWYQQTPGQGLQFLFEYFSETQRNKGNFPGRFSGRQFSNSRSEMNVSTLELGDSALYLCASSLESLPWETQYFGPGTRLLVL.

The rearrangement joins TRBV23-1 to TRBJ2-2; the match to TRBD2 covers 10 bases. TRBV23-1 is sorted into the ORF group, with uncertain function. The CDR3 is 18 residues long. V lost 1 base, J lost 3 bases, and 8 bases stayed unmatched. The CDR3 DNA sequence: TGCGCCAGCAGTCAATGTAAAGCGGGGGGGCAAGACACCGGGGAGCTGTTTTTT. Translation: CASSQCKAGGQDTGELFF.

The J gene is TRBJ1-4, the V gene TRBV28; 8 bases fit TRBD1. This CDR3 has 15 residues. Looked up from germline, CDR1 is MDHEN and CDR2 is SYDVKM. V shed 2 bases and J 6 bases; nucleotides not matched to a gene: 5. The CDR3 here is CASSLPYRGYEKLFF. The CDR3 DNA is TGTGCCAGCAGTTTACCCTACAGGGGGTATGAAAAACTGTTTTTT.

V gene TRBV4-2 combines with J gene TRBJ1-2; 7 bases fit TRBD1. The CDR3 is made up of 17 amino acids. The germline V gene encodes CDR1 LGHNA and CDR2 YNFKEQ. Trimming cost V 0 bases and J 2 bases; bases outside gene matches: 9. The CDR3 DNA reads as TGTGCCAGCAGCCAAGATTTAGGGGGCGCTTCCAACTATGGCTACACCTTC. Its protein product is CASSQDLGGASNYGYTF.

The chain recombines TRBV28 with TRBJ2-2; 10 bases map to TRBD1. The CDR3 has 15 amino acids. In germline, CDR1 is MDHEN, CDR2 SYDVKM. V was clipped by 8 bases and J by 5 bases; unmatched bases: 8. The CDR3 DNA follows: TGTGCCAGCGGGACGGGACAGGGGCGTACCGGGGAGCTGTTTTTT. Residues: CASGTGQGRTGELFF.

This clone was picked up one time. The chain combines TRBV30 with TRBJ1-4, with D perhaps TRBD1 (5 bases). The CDR3 length is 12 residues. The V gene's germline CDR1 is GTSNPN and CDR2 SVGIG (reference sequence). V was trimmed by 4 bases and J by 11 bases, leaving 14 bases between them. The CDR3, as DNA: TGTGCCTGGAACGGTGGGGAGGGGAAACTGTTTTTT. Its protein product is CAWNGGEGKLFF.

V gene TRBV19 combines with J gene TRBJ1-6; 9 bases align to TRBD1. Germline V CDR1 and CDR2: LNHDA, SQIVND (reference sequence). With 5 bases clipped from V and 13 bases from J, the junction kept 15 bases outside the gene matches. The CDR3 covers 16 residues. CDR3 in amino acids: CASSSTGTGYRYPLHF. The DNA of the CDR3 is TGTGCCAGTAGTTCAACCGGGACAGGGTATCGGTATCCCCTCCACTTT.

The chain employs TRBV5-1 and TRBJ1-1; 7 bases are a match to TRBD1. This CDR3 comprises 17 residues. J was trimmed by 1 base and V by 1 base; bases with no gene match: 10. The germline V gene has CDR1 SGHRS and CDR2 YFSETQ. The CDR3 nucleotides are TGCGCCAGCAGCTTGACTCAACAGGGGCGGAGGAACACTGAAGCTTTCTTT. Translating gives CASSLTQQGRRNTEAFF.

V is TRBV28 and J is TRBJ1-5, with D possibly TRBD1 on 5 matching bases. Trimming pared 2 bases from V and 6 bases from J, leaving 8 bases between. CDR1 and CDR2 from the germline V gene are MDHEN and SYDVKM. The CDR3 sequence is 13 residues long. In DNA, the CDR3 is TGTGCCAGCAGTTTAACAGGTCGTCAGCCCCAGCATTTT. Protein: CASSLTGRQPQHF.

The V call is TRBV7-9, the J call TRBJ2-5, with D possibly TRBD1 on 5 matching bases. The CDR3 sequence is 15 residues long. V lost 1 base and J lost 3, with 12 bases in between. Per germline, CDR1 SEHNR and CDR2 FQNEAQ (reference sequence). The CDR3 DNA is TGTGCCAGCAGCTTAGTTGGGGCTAGAGAAGAGACCCAGTACTTC. Translated, it gives CASSLVGAREETQYF.

The chain is built from TRBV10-3 and TRBJ2-7; 7 bases agree with TRBD1. This CDR3 comprises 12 residues. J gave up 7 bases and V 5 bases, and 5 bases lay outside the gene matches. Germline CDR1 ENHRY, CDR2 SYGVKD. CDR3 sequence reads: CAISKGAQEQYF. CDR3 bases: TGTGCCATCAGTAAGGGGGCTCAGGAGCAGTACTTC.

The rearrangement joins TRBV19 to TRBJ1-1, with D maybe TRBD1 (5 bases). Trimming stripped 7 bases from V and 3 bases from J, with 15 bases between. The germline V gene has CDR1 LNHDA and CDR2 SQIVND (reference sequence). There are 14 residues in the CDR3. The CDR3 nucleotides are TGTGCCAGTAAAGTAAGGGGCGAGGACACTGAAGCTTTCTTT. Translating gives CASKVRGEDTEAFF.

The chain links TRBV27 to TRBJ1-1, with 8 bases aligning to TRBD1. This CDR3 spans 15 amino acids. Germline CDR1 and CDR2: MNHEY and SMNVEV (reference sequence). V shed 4 bases and J 1 base; nucleotides not matched to a gene: 5. The DNA of the CDR3 is TGTGCCAGCAGTTCCGACAGGGGATCGAACACTGAAGCTTTCTTT. Translating gives CASSSDRGSNTEAFF.

The chain couples TRBV19 to TRBJ1-1; no clear D gene. Germline lookup yields CDR1 LNHDA and CDR2 SQIVND (reference sequence). V was trimmed by 3 bases and J by 4 bases, leaving 9 bases between them. The CDR3 has 13 amino acids. The CDR3 loop reads CASSIQPVTEAFF. In nucleotides, the CDR3 is TGTGCCAGTAGTATCCAACCGGTCACTGAAGCTTTCTTT.

The rearrangement links TRBV18 to TRBJ2-1; 10 positions agree with TRBD2. Per germline, CDR1 KGHSH and CDR2 LQKENI. Trimming cost V 2 bases and J 5 bases; bases outside gene matches: 9. The length of the CDR3 is 17 residues. CDR3 region: CASSPTLAGVFNNEQFF. The CDR3 region has the DNA TGTGCCAGCTCACCAACCCTAGCGGGAGTTTTTAACAATGAGCAGTTCTTC.

This clone was seen just once. The chain recombines TRBV18 with TRBJ2-6; TRBD2 matches at 8 bases. The germline CDR1 and CDR2 sequences are KGHSH and LQKENI. V was clipped by 6 bases and J by 15 bases; unmatched bases: 16. This CDR3 has 15 residues. The CDR3 here is CASSPWGSGGPDLTF. In nucleotides, the CDR3 is TGTGCCAGCTCCCCATGGGGCAGCGGGGGCCCCGACCTGACTTTC. Variable domain in full (rest from reference TRBV18 and TRBJ2-6): NAGVMQNPRHLVRRRGQEARLRCSPMKGHSHVYWYRQLPEEGLKFMVYLQKENIIDESGMPKERFSAEFPKEGPSILRIQQVVRGDSAAYFCASSPWGSGGPDLTFGAGSRLTVL.

The DNA for the CDR3 is TGTGCCAGCTCCCGCGCGGAGGTCAACACTGAAGCTTTCTTT. The encoded protein is CASSRAEVNTEAFF. The V and J genes are TRBV18 and TRBJ1-1; D gene unclear. Trimming took off 6 bases at V and 2 bases at J, with 13 bases between the two ends. CDR3 length equals 14 residues. Per the germline V gene, CDR1 is KGHSH and CDR2 is LQKENI. Looking up the rest from reference TRBV18 and TRBJ1-1 gives the full variable domain: NAGVMQNPRHLVRRRGQEARLRCSPMKGHSHVYWYRQLPEEGLKFMVYLQKENIIDESGMPKERFSAEFPKEGPSILRIQQVVRGDSAAYFCASSRAEVNTEAFFGQGTRLTVV.

This chain uses TRBV10-3 with TRBJ1-4; 7 bases are shared with TRBD1. The CDR3 runs 15 residues. Germline loops: CDR1 ENHRY, CDR2 SYGVKD. Trimming at V came to 11 bases and at J to 0 bases, leaving 9 bases not matched to a gene. DNA of the CDR3: TGTGCCTCCCACTCAGGGGGATCAACTAATGAAAAACTGTTTTTT. Translation: CASHSGGSTNEKLFF.

The chain links TRBV20-1 to TRBJ2-5; tentatively, D is TRBD2 (5 bases). The germline V gene has CDR1 DFQATT and CDR2 SNEGSKA (reference sequence). The CDR3 loop spans 11 amino acids. Trimming pared 6 bases from V and 0 bases from J, leaving 5 bases between. CDR3 sequence reads: CSAADQETQYF. Written as DNA, the CDR3 is TGCAGTGCAGCGGACCAAGAGACCCAGTACTTC.

V usage is TRBV5-1 and J usage is TRBJ2-5; unclear D gene. This CDR3 has 15 residues. V lost 4 bases and J lost 5, with 18 bases in between. Germline values: CDR1 SGHRS, CDR2 YFSETQ. The CDR3 coding sequence is TGCGCCAGCAGCCTACTACGCGGCAAACGGGAGACCCAGTACTTC. Its translation is CASSLLRGKRETQYF.

The chain couples TRBV5-1 to TRBJ1-5, with 10 bases aligning to TRBD1. After removal of 2 bases from V and 7 bases from J, the junction contained 3 bases not matched to a gene. Germline lookup yields CDR1 SGHRS and CDR2 YFSETQ. This CDR3 is 14 amino acids long. Here the CDR3 reads CASSLGTGVQPQHF. The CDR3 DNA follows: TGCGCCAGCAGCTTAGGGACAGGGGTACAGCCCCAGCATTTT.

The chain links TRBV6-6 to TRBJ1-1; TRBD1 matches at 10 bases. V dropped 0 bases and J dropped 6; count of bases not matched to a gene: 7. CDR3 length: 16 amino acids. Looked up from germline, CDR1 is MNHNY and CDR2 is SVGAGI (reference sequence). For the CDR3, the DNA is TGTGCCAGCAGTTACTCGCGGGGGACAGGGGTGGCTGAAGCTTTCTTT. Protein sequence: CASSYSRGTGVAEAFF.

The chain carries TRBV6-5 and TRBJ2-1; 9 positions agree with TRBD1. The germline V gene encodes CDR1 MNHEY and CDR2 SVGAGI. The CDR3 loop spans 13 amino acids. The V segment lost 5 bases and the J segment 9 bases; nucleotides outside the gene matches: 5. The CDR3 bases are TGTGCCAGCAGTAAATGGACAGGGGTTGAGCAGTTCTTC. It specifies CASSKWTGVEQFF.

V is TRBV7-2 and J is TRBJ2-5, with D unresolved. Germline V gene data show CDR1 as SGHTA and CDR2 as FQGNSA. V gave up 1 base and J gave up 9 bases, with 9 bases separating them. The CDR3 loop spans 12 amino acids. CDR3 residues: CASSLGPTPQYF. Written as DNA, the CDR3 is TGTGCCAGCAGCTTAGGCCCTACCCCCCAGTACTTC.